Reported below is one TCR beta chain. No antigen is known for it. Base qualities are missing; no much larger clone stands one base away. This record comes from a study of chemoradiotherapy in HPV16-positive cancers (dated by TCRdb to about 2022). Broadly, across the study: Candidate HPV-specific T-cell clones and common TCR motifs were defined by functional T-cell assays performed on cells from a couple of HPV16-positive patients. The study asked whether T-cell immunity to the HPV oncoproteins E6 and E7 changes during chemoradiotherapy and whether this immunity affects survival. TCR repertoires from some 89 patients with HPV-related cancers were then used to track the candidate HPV-specific TCRs and motifs. Points the paper makes about the study in general: Among HPV16-positive patients, expansion of HPV-responsive T cells during chemoradiotherapy was associated with better recurrence-free survival. Only two HPV16-positive patients were used to derive the functional definition of HPV-specific T cells, and the survival association was reported for HPV16-positive patients. Expansion of candidate HPV-specific clones and E7-related TCR motifs was observed in the tumor microenvironment during treatment, whereas no such expansion was observed for non-HPV-specific T cells.

Because repertoires were sampled repeatedly during chemoradiotherapy, clonal expansion in the tumor microenvironment could be followed. Library construction relied on the immunoSEQ multiplex PCR assay. TCRdb took over this immuneACCESS table, retaining in-frame rearrangements with V and J assigned. Such tables are incomplete; in checked studies, under half of the missing clones stem from an unresolved V gene, and the remainder is unexplained. This sample has fewer than 15,000 clones in its table, and around 68% of those were observed once. Less than 20% of the sample rests with the top ten. From cysteine to phenylalanine, the CDR3 is 14 amino acids long. Only the CDR3 DNA is retained, 42 bases long and in frame from the first base. The germline V gene yields SGDLS for CDR1 and YYNGEE for CDR2. V lost 3 bases and J lost 8 bases; the stretch between them is 12 bases long.

This sequence originates from a human donor with HPV-associated anogenital cancer. Sample collection occurred from a patient who underwent chemoradiotherapy. The chain was built from TRBV9 and TRBJ1-6, with TRBD1 as a weak D call on 6 bases. CDR3 sequence: CASSAGGQYSPLHF. In nucleotides, the sequence is TGTGCCAGCAGCGCAGGAGGACAGTATTCACCCCTCCACTTT.